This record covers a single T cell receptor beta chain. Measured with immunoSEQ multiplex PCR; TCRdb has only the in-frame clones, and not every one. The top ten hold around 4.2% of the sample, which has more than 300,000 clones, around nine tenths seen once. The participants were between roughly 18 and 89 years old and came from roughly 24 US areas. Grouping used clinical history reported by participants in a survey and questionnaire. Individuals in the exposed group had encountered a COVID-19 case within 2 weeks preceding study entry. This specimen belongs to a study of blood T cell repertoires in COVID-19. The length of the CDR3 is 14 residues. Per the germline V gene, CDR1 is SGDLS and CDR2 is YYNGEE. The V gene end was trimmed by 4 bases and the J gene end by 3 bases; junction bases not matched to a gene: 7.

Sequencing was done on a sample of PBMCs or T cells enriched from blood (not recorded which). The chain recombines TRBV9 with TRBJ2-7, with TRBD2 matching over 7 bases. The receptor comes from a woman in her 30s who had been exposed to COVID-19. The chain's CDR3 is CASSPRGRDYEQYF. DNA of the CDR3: TGTGCCAGCAGCCCCCGGGGGAGGGACTACGAGCAGTACTTC.